The subject of this entry is one T cell receptor (beta chain). What it binds is unknown. Treg sorting used a CD4+CD25+CD127-/low gate. V lost 8 bases and J lost 1, with 9 bases in between. This CDR3 has 13 amino acids. CDR1 is KGHDR and CDR2 is SFDVKD in the germline V gene. Semi-nested PCR with Nested Universal Primer A followed constant-region reverse priming of full-length variable regions. TCRdb redid the calling of the 5' RACE reads with MiXCR, one entry per CDR3 protein. The profile shows roughly 57,000 distinct CDR3 sequences, less than 25% of them singletons. Study-wide results and caveats: The larger cohort examined one V-J beta rearrangement, not whole repertoires. Greatest tumor Treg TCR overlap was with tumor naive CD4+ cells. Tumor memory CD4+ T cell TCR gene usage was found to cluster with blood and lymph node memory CD4+ cells and with lymph node naive CD4+ cells.

The chain couples TRBV24-1 to TRBJ2-3; tentatively, D is TRBD1 or TRBD2 (5 bases each). The sequence was collected from a female donor with breast cancer. Sequenced: tumor-infiltrating Tregs sorted from the breast tumor. CDR3 DNA sequence: TGTGCCACCAACCGGGGCGGCACAGATACGCAGTATTTT. It is translated as CATNRGGTDTQYF.